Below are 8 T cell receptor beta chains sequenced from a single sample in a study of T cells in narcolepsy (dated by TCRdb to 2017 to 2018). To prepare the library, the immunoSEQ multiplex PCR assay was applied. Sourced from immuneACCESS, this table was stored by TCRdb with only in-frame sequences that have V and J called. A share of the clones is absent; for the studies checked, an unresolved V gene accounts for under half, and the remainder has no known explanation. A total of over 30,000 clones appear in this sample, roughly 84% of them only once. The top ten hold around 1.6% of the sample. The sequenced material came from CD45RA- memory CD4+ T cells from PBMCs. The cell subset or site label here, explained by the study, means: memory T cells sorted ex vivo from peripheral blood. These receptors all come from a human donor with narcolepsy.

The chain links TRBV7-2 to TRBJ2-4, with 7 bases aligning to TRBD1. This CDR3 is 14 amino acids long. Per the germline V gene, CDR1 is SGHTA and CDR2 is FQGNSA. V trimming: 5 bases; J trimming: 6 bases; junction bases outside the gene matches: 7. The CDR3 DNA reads TGTGCCAGCAGCATTATTCAGGGGGTAAACATTCAGTACTTC. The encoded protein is CASSIIQGVNIQYF.

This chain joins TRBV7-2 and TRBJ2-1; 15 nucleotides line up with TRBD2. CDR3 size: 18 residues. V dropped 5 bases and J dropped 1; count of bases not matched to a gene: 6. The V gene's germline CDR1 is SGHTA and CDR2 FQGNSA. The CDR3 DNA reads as TGTGCCAGCAGCCCGGGACTAGCGGGGGGTCCATCCTACAATGAGCAGTTCTTC. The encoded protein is CASSPGLAGGPSYNEQFF.

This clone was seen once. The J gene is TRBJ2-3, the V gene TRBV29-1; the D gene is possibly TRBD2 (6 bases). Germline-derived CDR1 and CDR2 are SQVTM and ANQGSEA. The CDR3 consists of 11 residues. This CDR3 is CSGRSTDTQYF. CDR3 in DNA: TGCAGTGGGAGGTCCACAGATACGCAGTATTTT.

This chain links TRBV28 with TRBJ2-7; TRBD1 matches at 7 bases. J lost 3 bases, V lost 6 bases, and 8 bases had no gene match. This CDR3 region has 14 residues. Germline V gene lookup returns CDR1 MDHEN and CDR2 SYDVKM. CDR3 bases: TGTGCCAGCAGGAACCCGGGACAGAACTACGAGCAGTACTTC. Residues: CASRNPGQNYEQYF.

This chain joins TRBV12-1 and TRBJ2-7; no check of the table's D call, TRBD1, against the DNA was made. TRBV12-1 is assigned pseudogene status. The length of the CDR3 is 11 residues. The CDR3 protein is CASPGISEQYF. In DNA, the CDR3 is TGTGCCAGCCCAGGGATCAGCGAGCAGTACTTC.

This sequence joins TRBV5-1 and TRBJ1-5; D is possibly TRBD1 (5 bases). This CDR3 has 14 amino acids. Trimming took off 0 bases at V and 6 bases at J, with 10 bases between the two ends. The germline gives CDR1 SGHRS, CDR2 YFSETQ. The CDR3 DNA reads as TGCGCCAGCAGCTTGGCCCCAGGGCTTCAGCCCCAGCATTTT. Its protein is CASSLAPGLQPQHF.

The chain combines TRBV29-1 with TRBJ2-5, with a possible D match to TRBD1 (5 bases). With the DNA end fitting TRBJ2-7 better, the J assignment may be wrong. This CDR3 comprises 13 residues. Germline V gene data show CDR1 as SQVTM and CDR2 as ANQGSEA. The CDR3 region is CSVGGGLGYEQYF. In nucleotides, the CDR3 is TGCAGCGTTGGGGGCGGCCTGGGGTACGAGCAGTACTTC.

The CDR3 nucleotides are TGTGCCAGCAGCTTAAGGGGTTTGCGGGAGCAGTACTTC. It specifies CASSLRGLREQYF. The gene calls are TRBV7-2 and TRBJ2-7, with D maybe TRBD1 (5 bases). This CDR3 contains 13 residues. V was cut by 2 bases and J by 7 bases, with 12 bases left in between. CDR1 SGHTA and CDR2 FQGNSA come from the germline V gene.